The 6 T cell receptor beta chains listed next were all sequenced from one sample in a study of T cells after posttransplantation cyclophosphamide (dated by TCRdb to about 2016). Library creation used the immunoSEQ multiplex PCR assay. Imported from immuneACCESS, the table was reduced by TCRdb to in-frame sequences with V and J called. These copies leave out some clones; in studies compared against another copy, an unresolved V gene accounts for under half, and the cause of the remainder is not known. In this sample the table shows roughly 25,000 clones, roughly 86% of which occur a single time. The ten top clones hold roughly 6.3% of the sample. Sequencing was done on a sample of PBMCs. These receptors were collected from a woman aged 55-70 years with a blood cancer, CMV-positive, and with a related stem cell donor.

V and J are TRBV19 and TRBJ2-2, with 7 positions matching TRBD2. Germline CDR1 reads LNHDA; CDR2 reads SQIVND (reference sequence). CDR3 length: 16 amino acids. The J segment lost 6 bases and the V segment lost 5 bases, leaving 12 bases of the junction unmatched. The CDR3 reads CASSPDAGVQAGELFF. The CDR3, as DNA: TGTGCCAGTAGTCCGGACGCGGGAGTACAGGCCGGGGAGCTGTTTTTT.

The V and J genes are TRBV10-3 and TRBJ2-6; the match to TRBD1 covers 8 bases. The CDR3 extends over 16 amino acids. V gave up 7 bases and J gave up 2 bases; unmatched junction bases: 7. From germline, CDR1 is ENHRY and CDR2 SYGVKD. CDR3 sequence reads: CAIKNPTGAGANVLTF. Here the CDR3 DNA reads TGTGCCATCAAAAACCCGACAGGGGCTGGGGCCAACGTCCTGACTTTC.

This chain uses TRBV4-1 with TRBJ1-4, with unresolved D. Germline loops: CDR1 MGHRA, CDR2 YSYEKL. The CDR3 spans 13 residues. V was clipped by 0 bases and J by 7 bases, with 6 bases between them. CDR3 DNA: TGCGCCAGCAGCCAAGATTGGGCTGAAAAACTGTTTTTT. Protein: CASSQDWAEKLFF.

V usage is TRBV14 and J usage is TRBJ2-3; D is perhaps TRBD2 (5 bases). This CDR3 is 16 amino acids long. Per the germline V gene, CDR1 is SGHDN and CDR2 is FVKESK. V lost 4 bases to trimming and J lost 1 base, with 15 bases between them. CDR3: CASSRGLGPGTDTQYF. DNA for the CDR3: TGTGCCAGCAGCCGTGGACTCGGGCCCGGCACAGATACGCAGTATTTT.

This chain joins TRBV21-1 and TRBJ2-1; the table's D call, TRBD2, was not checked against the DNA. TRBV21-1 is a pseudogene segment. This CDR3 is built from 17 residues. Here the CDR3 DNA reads TGTGCCAGCAGCGACTTCGTAGCTACACCTTCCGACAATGAGCAGTTCTTC. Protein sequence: CASSDFVATPSDNEQFF.

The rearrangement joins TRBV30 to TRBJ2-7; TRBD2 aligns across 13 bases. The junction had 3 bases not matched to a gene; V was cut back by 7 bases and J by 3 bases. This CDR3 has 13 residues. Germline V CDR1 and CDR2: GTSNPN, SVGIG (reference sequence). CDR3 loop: CASGLAGVYEQYF. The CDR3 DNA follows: TGTGCCTCCGGACTAGCGGGAGTCTACGAGCAGTACTTC.